These T cell receptor beta chains were read from a single sample in a study of beta chain features in type 1 diabetes. Profiling relied on immunoSEQ multiplex PCR, and the TCRdb table lists in-frame clones only, not all of them. The profile shows 160,000 or so clones, roughly 60% of them singletons. The sequenced sample was naive CD4+ T cells from blood. The source of these receptors is a young man with type 1 diabetes. Each CDR3 is given with its conserved first and last residue. The D gene is left open where the match is weak. Size tells how often a clone was seen (once, few, many) or the class of an expanded clone, and some rows leave it out.

cdr3_nt,cdr3_aa,clone_size,j_call,v_call,d_call
TGTGCCATCAGTGAGTACGGGACCGCTTCACCCCTCCACTTT,CAISEYGTASPLHF,.,TRBJ1-6,TRBV10-3,.
TGTGCCAGCAGACCCGGACAGGCCTTGGCCTACGAGCAGTACTTC,CASRPGQALAYEQYF,.,TRBJ2-7,TRBV7-9,TRBD1
TGTGCCTGGAGTACGGTGGTAATTCAGCCCCAGCATTTT,CAWSTVVIQPQHF,once,TRBJ1-5,TRBV30,.
TGTGCCAGCAGCTTAGGAGGGGGAGGTGGAGAGACCCAGTACTTC,CASSLGGGGGETQYF,.,TRBJ2-5,TRBV5-4,.
TGTGCCAGCAGTTACCCGGGGACAGCCTACGAGCAGTACTTC,CASSYPGTAYEQYF,.,TRBJ2-7,TRBV6-6,TRBD1
TGTGCCACCAGCACACCACTAGCGGGAGATTACAATGAGCAGTTCTTC,CATSTPLAGDYNEQFF,.,TRBJ2-1,TRBV15,TRBD2
TGTGCCAGCAGCTCGCAGCGGGGAAGCACAGATACGCAGTATTTT,CASSSQRGSTDTQYF,few,TRBJ2-3,TRBV7-9,TRBD2
TGCAGCGTCACAGGGGGGATCCAGCATTTT,CSVTGGIQHF,few,TRBJ1-5,TRBV29-1,TRBD1
TGTGCCAGCAGCTCAGGACGGACCTCAGGGACTGAAGCTTTCTTT,CASSSGRTSGTEAFF,once,TRBJ1-1,TRBV7-9,.
TGCAGCGTTCGGGGACAGGGGATCAAGCAGTACTTC,CSVRGQGIKQYF,.,TRBJ2-7,TRBV29-1,TRBD1
TGTGCCAGCAGCCCCAGACTAGCGGGGGAGAATGAGCAGTTCTTC,CASSPRLAGENEQFF,.,TRBJ2-1,TRBV7-9,TRBD2
TGTGCCAGCAGCTCTGCCGGGACAGGGAAGTACGAGCAGTACTTC,CASSSAGTGKYEQYF,.,TRBJ2-7,TRBV6-5,TRBD1
TGTGCCTGGAGTGCTCCAGATACGCAGTATTTT,CAWSAPDTQYF,few,TRBJ2-3,TRBV30,.
TGTGCCAGCAGCTTAGACAGGAGCTCCTACGAGCAGTACTTC,CASSLDRSSYEQYF,.,TRBJ2-7,TRBV7-2,.
TGTGCCAGCAGCTACCGACTAGAATTTCGGACCCAGTACTTC,CASSYRLEFRTQYF,few,TRBJ2-5,TRBV7-8,.
TGTGCCTGGAGTGTCGGACTGGCCACAGATACGCAGTATTTT,CAWSVGLATDTQYF,.,TRBJ2-3,TRBV30,.
TGTGCCAGCAGTCCTTTCTACGAGCAGTACTTC,CASSPFYEQYF,.,TRBJ2-7,TRBV28,.
TGTGCCTGGGGACGGGACTACGAGCAGTACTTC,CAWGRDYEQYF,.,TRBJ2-7,TRBV30,.
TGTGCCTGGAGTAAATCGGACTACGAGCAGTACTTC,CAWSKSDYEQYF,.,TRBJ2-7,TRBV30,.
TGTGCCAGCAGCTTAACGGGACAAGTCACAGATACGCAGTATTTT,CASSLTGQVTDTQYF,.,TRBJ2-3,TRBV7-2,.
TGTGCCTGGACAGGATGGAGCTCTGGAAACACCATATATTTT,CAWTGWSSGNTIYF,.,TRBJ1-3,TRBV30,.
TGTGCCAGCAGCGTAGCCGGGACAGGGACTAAAGAGCAGTACTTC,CASSVAGTGTKEQYF,.,TRBJ2-7,TRBV9,TRBD1
TGCGCCAGCAGCCAAGATCTGGGTTACAATGAGCAGTTCTTC,CASSQDLGYNEQFF,.,TRBJ2-1,TRBV4-3,.
TGCGCCAGCAGGGGAATACAGAGAATCACAGATACGCAGTATTTT,CASRGIQRITDTQYF,.,TRBJ2-3,TRBV5-1,.
TGTGCCAGCAGCTTATCTAACCCGAATGAGCAGTTCTTC,CASSLSNPNEQFF,.,TRBJ2-1,TRBV11-2,.
TGTGCCAGCAGCTCGGGGCACACTTCTGGAAACACCATATATTTT,CASSSGHTSGNTIYF,few,TRBJ1-3,TRBV5-4,.
TGTGCCAGCAGTGTATCCTTCAAGGGGGCCCGAGCTGAAAAACTGTTTTTT,CASSVSFKGARAEKLFF,few,TRBJ1-4,TRBV25-1,TRBD1
TGCAGTGCTGGACAGGGAGAGACCCAGTACTTC,CSAGQGETQYF,few,TRBJ2-5,TRBV20-1,TRBD1
TGCAGCGTTGAAACACCAGGTATCGACTACACCTTC,CSVETPGIDYTF,.,TRBJ1-2,TRBV29-1,.
TGTGCCAGCTCACCGGGACAGGGGGCAGAGACCCAGTACTTC,CASSPGQGAETQYF,.,TRBJ2-5,TRBV18,TRBD1
TGTGCCAGCAGCGTAGATCCAGCCTCCTACGAGCAGTACTTC,CASSVDPASYEQYF,few,TRBJ2-7,TRBV9,.
TGTGCCAGCAGCCCTCAAGAGACCCAGTACTTC,CASSPQETQYF,few,TRBJ2-5,TRBV7-9,.
TGCAGCGTTGACGGCACCAACTATGGCTACACCTTC,CSVDGTNYGYTF,few,TRBJ1-2,TRBV29-1,.
TGCGCCAGCAGCCAAGGCCAGGGTGAAAAACTGTTTTTT,CASSQGQGEKLFF,.,TRBJ1-4,TRBV4-3,.
TGTGCCAGCAGCGACAAGACCGGGGCAGATACGCAGTATTTT,CASSDKTGADTQYF,few,TRBJ2-3,TRBV9,.
TGCGCCAGCAGTCCAATGGCTTCGACGGTTAACTATGGCTACACCTTC,CASSPMASTVNYGYTF,few,TRBJ1-2,TRBV23-1,.
TGTGCCTGGAGTTCCGGGACAGTGAAATGGTACTACAATGAGCAGTTCTTC,CAWSSGTVKWYYNEQFF,.,TRBJ2-1,TRBV30,TRBD1
TGCAGCGTTCACGGGACACTCCAAGAGACCCAGTACTTC,CSVHGTLQETQYF,few,TRBJ2-5,TRBV29-1,.
TGTGCCAGCAGCTCCACAGGGGCCGGCACAGATACGCAGTATTTT,CASSSTGAGTDTQYF,.,TRBJ2-3,TRBV11-3,TRBD1
TGCGCCAGCACCGCACCTAGCACAGATACGCAGTATTTT,CASTAPSTDTQYF,.,TRBJ2-3,TRBV5-1,.
TGTGCCAGCAGGAAAGGGAACTCTGGGGCCAACGTCCTGACTTTC,CASRKGNSGANVLTF,.,TRBJ2-6,TRBV6-5,.
TGTGCCAGCAGTATTTCCGGCACAGATACGCAGTATTTT,CASSISGTDTQYF,.,TRBJ2-3,TRBV25-1,.
TGCGCCAGCAGCCAAGAGACGGGAGGAAACATTCAGTACTTC,CASSQETGGNIQYF,.,TRBJ2-4,TRBV4-3,TRBD2
TGTGCCAGCAGCCTGGTTGGCTCCAAAAACATTCAGTACTTC,CASSLVGSKNIQYF,few,TRBJ2-4,TRBV5-6,.
TGTGCCTGGAGTGTAGTTGGCCAGGGGGCCAACGTCCTGACTTTC,CAWSVVGQGANVLTF,.,TRBJ2-6,TRBV30,.
TGTGCCATCAGTGGGAGACAGGGCGACTATGGCTACACCTTC,CAISGRQGDYGYTF,.,TRBJ1-2,TRBV10-3,TRBD1
TGCAGCGTTGAATCGCGGCAGAATTACAATGAGCAGTTCTTC,CSVESRQNYNEQFF,few,TRBJ2-1,TRBV29-1,.
TGTGCCAGCAGCTTGGACTGGACAGAGTATGGCTACACCTTC,CASSLDWTEYGYTF,.,TRBJ1-2,TRBV5-6,.
TGTGCCAGCATAAGCAGTTCAGGATCCTACGAGCAGTACTTC,CASISSSGSYEQYF,.,TRBJ2-7,TRBV2,.